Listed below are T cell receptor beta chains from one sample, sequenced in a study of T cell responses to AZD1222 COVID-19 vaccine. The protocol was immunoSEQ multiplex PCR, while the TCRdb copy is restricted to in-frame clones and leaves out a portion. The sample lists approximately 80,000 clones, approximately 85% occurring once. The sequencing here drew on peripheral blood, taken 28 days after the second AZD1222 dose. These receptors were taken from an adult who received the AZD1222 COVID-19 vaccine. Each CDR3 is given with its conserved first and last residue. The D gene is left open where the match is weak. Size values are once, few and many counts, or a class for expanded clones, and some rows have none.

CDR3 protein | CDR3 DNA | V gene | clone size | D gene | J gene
CASTPGTVSYGYTF | TGTGCCAGCACCCCCGGGACAGTAAGCTATGGCTACACCTTC | TRBV3-1/TRBV3-2 | - | TRBD1 | TRBJ1-2
CASSLWGYSNQPQHF | TGTGCCAGCAGTTTATGGGGATATAGCAATCAGCCCCAGCATTTT | TRBV27 | - | - | TRBJ1-5
CASVPQGVTEAFF | TGTGCCAGCGTGCCCCAGGGTGTCACTGAAGCTTTCTTT | TRBV2 | - | - | TRBJ1-1
CASSFGTVSYEQYF | TGCGCCAGCAGCTTTGGGACTGTCTCCTACGAGCAGTACTTC | TRBV5-1 | - | - | TRBJ2-7
CASSLTQSQETQYF | TGCGCCAGCAGCTTAACACAGAGTCAAGAGACCCAGTACTTC | TRBV5-1 | - | - | TRBJ2-5
CASSLTDVYGYTF | TGTGCCAGCAGTTTGACGGACGTCTATGGCTACACCTTC | TRBV28 | once | - | TRBJ1-2
CASGSLAGSSYNEQFF | TGTGCTAGTGGTTCCCTAGCGGGGAGCTCCTACAATGAGCAGTTCTTC | TRBV12-5 | - | TRBD2 | TRBJ2-1
CASSLAGTGGGYGYTF | TGTGCCAGCAGCTTGGCGGGGACAGGGGGCGGCTATGGCTACACCTTC | TRBV5-4 | - | TRBD1 | TRBJ1-2
CASMDRVSNQPQHF | TGTGCCAGCATGGACAGGGTCAGCAATCAGCCCCAGCATTTT | TRBV28 | - | TRBD1 | TRBJ1-5
CASSDQRNTEAFF | TGTGCATCTTCCGACCAAAGGAACACTGAAGCTTTCTTT | TRBV30 | - | - | TRBJ1-1
CASSPGQANEQFF | TGTGCCAGCAGTCCTGGTCAAGCCAATGAGCAGTTCTTC | TRBV2 | - | - | TRBJ2-1
CATVDGGNDGYTF | TGTGCCACTGTGGATGGAGGAAATGATGGCTACACCTTC | TRBV19 | - | - | TRBJ1-2
CAWARDHTGEQYF | TGTGCCTGGGCCCGTGACCACACCGGCGAGCAGTACTTC | TRBV30 | - | - | TRBJ2-7
CASSPLFGDYGYTF | TGTGCCAGTAGTCCTCTTTTCGGGGACTATGGCTACACCTTC | TRBV19 | - | - | TRBJ1-2
CASRVGQGNTEAFF | TGCGCCAGCAGGGTGGGGCAGGGAAACACTGAAGCTTTCTTT | TRBV10-2 | few | - | TRBJ1-1
CASSHRGLAYGYTF | TGTGCCAGCAGCCACAGGGGACTAGCCTATGGCTACACCTTC | TRBV28 | - | TRBD1 | TRBJ1-2
CASSLGQGYEQYF | TGTGCCAGTAGCCTGGGACAGGGCTACGAGCAGTACTTC | TRBV19 | - | TRBD1 | TRBJ2-7
CASSSNPGLPDTQYF | TGTGCCAGCAGCTCCAACCCGGGACTCCCAGATACGCAGTATTTT | TRBV7-2 | few | - | TRBJ2-3
CASSKGQVMNTEAFF | TGTGCCAGTAGTAAAGGACAGGTCATGAACACTGAAGCTTTCTTT | TRBV19 | - | TRBD1 | TRBJ1-1
CASSFLQGTDTQYF | TGTGCCAGCAGTTTTCTCCAAGGCACAGATACGCAGTATTTT | TRBV28 | - | - | TRBJ2-3
CASSPFDSGGTEAFF | TGTGCCAGCTCACCATTCGACAGCGGGGGAACTGAAGCTTTCTTT | TRBV18 | - | - | TRBJ1-1
CASTQVGNTDTQYF | TGTGCCAGTACCCAGGTGGGGAACACAGATACGCAGTATTTT | TRBV28 | - | - | TRBJ2-3
CASSLGVASKVKEQFF | TGTGCCAGCAGCCTGGGGGTCGCGTCCAAGGTTAAGGAGCAGTTCTTC | TRBV7-2 | - | - | TRBJ2-1
CASSLTGTGYEQYF | TGTGCCAGCAGCTTAACCGGGACAGGGTACGAGCAGTACTTC | TRBV7-3 | - | TRBD1 | TRBJ2-7
CASSPGTGSYEQYF | TGTGCCAGTAGCCCCGGGACAGGCTCCTACGAGCAGTACTTC | TRBV19 | few | TRBD1 | TRBJ2-7
CASSWKGLAGTGELFF | TGTGCCAGCAGTTGGAAGGGACTAGCGGGGACCGGGGAGCTGTTTTTT | TRBV6-2/TRBV6-3 | - | TRBD2 | TRBJ2-2
CASSPQGGGYEQYF | TGTGCCAGCAGTCCTCAAGGCGGGGGCTACGAGCAGTACTTC | TRBV6-5 | - | TRBD2 | TRBJ2-7
CASSQDSVTDTQYF | TGTGCCAGCAGCCAAGATTCGGTCACAGATACGCAGTATTTT | TRBV3-1/TRBV3-2 | - | - | TRBJ2-3
CASSLWIRLGSPLHF | TGTGCCAGCAGTTTATGGATCCGCCTTGGTTCACCCCTCCACTTT | TRBV28 | once | - | TRBJ1-6
CASSSPGVTSNQPQHF | TGTGCCAGCAGTTCCCCGGGGGTCACTAGCAATCAGCCCCAGCATTTT | TRBV28 | - | - | TRBJ1-5
CASSLKRLREMNTEAFF | TGTGCCAGCAGCCTTAAACGTTTGAGGGAAATGAACACTGAAGCTTTCTTT | TRBV7-3 | - | - | TRBJ1-1
CASSPDRVETQYF | TGTGCCAGCAGCCCAGACAGGGTTGAGACCCAGTACTTC | TRBV7-9 | - | TRBD1 | TRBJ2-5
CASSFHLDEGFNQPQHF | TGTGCCAGCAGTTTCCATCTAGACGAAGGATTCAATCAGCCCCAGCATTTT | TRBV28 | - | - | TRBJ1-5
CAITQRENTGELFF | TGTGCCATCACTCAGCGGGAGAACACCGGGGAGCTGTTTTTT | TRBV10-3 | - | TRBD2 | TRBJ2-2
CASRGGDRVSPLHF | TGTGCCAGCAGGGGGGGTGACAGGGTTTCACCCCTCCACTTT | TRBV9 | - | TRBD1 | TRBJ1-6